A selection of T cell receptor beta chains follows, all from one sample in a study of blood T cell repertoires in COVID-19. Sequencing used immunoSEQ multiplex PCR; TCRdb keeps in-frame clones, though not all of them. The sample lists 200,000 to 250,000 clones; 80% to 85% were seen once. Source material: peripheral blood. The receptors were gathered from a woman aged 18 to 35 with acute or convalescent COVID-19. Each CDR3 is given with its conserved first and last residue. A D gene is named only where the DNA matches it firmly. The listing skips clone size in some rows; elsewhere it reads once, few, many or a size class.

D	V	J	size	CDR3	DNA
NA	TRBV19	TRBJ1-1	NA	CASSILGENTEAFF	TGTGCCAGTAGTATTCTGGGCGAGAACACTGAAGCTTTCTTT
NA	TRBV4-1	TRBJ1-3	NA	CASTDTGSSGNTIYF	TGCGCCAGCACTGATACAGGGAGCTCTGGAAACACCATATATTTT
TRBD1	TRBV6-5	TRBJ2-7	NA	CATEGQRSYEQYF	TGTGCCACCGAGGGACAGCGCTCCTACGAGCAGTACTTC
TRBD1	TRBV19	TRBJ1-6	NA	CASRKTGIYNSPLHF	TGTGCCAGTAGGAAGACAGGGATCTATAATTCACCCCTCCACTTT
TRBD1	TRBV28	TRBJ2-7	NA	CASSFPLRDRGVYEQYF	TGTGCCAGCAGTTTTCCTCTCCGGGACAGGGGCGTCTACGAGCAGTACTTC
NA	TRBV2	TRBJ1-5	NA	CASSRADFNQPQHF	TGTGCCAGCAGCAGAGCAGACTTCAATCAGCCCCAGCATTTT
NA	TRBV6-5	TRBJ1-3	NA	CASNMVSGNTIYF	TGTGCCAGCAACATGGTCTCTGGAAACACCATATATTTT
NA	TRBV16	TRBJ2-7	NA	CASSQTAISRVHEQYF	TGTGCCAGCAGCCAAACTGCCATCTCCAGGGTCCACGAGCAGTACTTC
NA	TRBV7-2	TRBJ2-2	NA	CASSPGTTTGELFF	TGTGCCAGCAGCCCAGGGACAACCACCGGGGAGCTGTTTTTT
NA	TRBV7-9	TRBJ2-1	NA	CASSPMSYNEQFF	TGTGCCAGCAGCCCTATGTCCTACAATGAGCAGTTCTTC
TRBD1	TRBV6-5	TRBJ1-1	NA	CASSYGDRGNTEAFF	TGTGCCAGCAGTTACGGTGACAGGGGGAACACTGAAGCTTTCTTT
TRBD1	TRBV7-9	TRBJ1-3	NA	CASSRQGRSSGNTIYF	TGTGCCAGCAGCCGACAGGGCCGGAGCTCTGGAAACACCATATATTTT
NA	TRBV5-5	TRBJ1-6	few	CASIVGGNYNSPLHF	TGTGCCAGCATCGTCGGAGGAAACTATAATTCACCCCTCCACTTT
TRBD2	TRBV19	TRBJ2-2	few	CASSIVLAGGPNTGELFF	TGTGCCAGTAGTATAGTTTTGGCGGGAGGGCCGAACACCGGGGAGCTGTTTTTT
TRBD1	TRBV6-2/TRBV6-3	TRBJ1-2	NA	CASSLGTGHGYTF	TGTGCCAGCAGCCTGGGGACAGGGCACGGCTACACCTTC
TRBD1	TRBV4-1	TRBJ1-3	NA	CASSQEWGTGTGNTIYF	TGCGCCAGCAGCCAAGAGTGGGGGACAGGGACTGGAAACACCATATATTTT
TRBD2	TRBV30	TRBJ2-1	NA	CAWKAAGGYNEQFF	TGTGCCTGGAAGGCAGCGGGAGGGTACAATGAGCAGTTCTTC
NA	TRBV9	TRBJ1-1	NA	CASSVVAGENTEAFF	TGTGCCAGCAGCGTAGTAGCAGGGGAAAACACTGAAGCTTTCTTT
TRBD2	TRBV6-6	TRBJ2-2	NA	CASRHSGRAGGELFF	TGTGCCAGCCGCCATAGCGGGAGGGCCGGCGGGGAGCTGTTTTTT
TRBD2	TRBV7-2	TRBJ2-7	NA	CASSWDPGGSPYEQYF	TGTGCCAGCAGCTGGGACCCTGGCGGGAGTCCCTACGAGCAGTACTTC
TRBD2	TRBV4-2	TRBJ2-2	NA	CASSQVHSSGRVSTGELFF	TGTGCCAGCAGCCAAGTACACTCCAGCGGGAGGGTTTCCACCGGGGAGCTGTTTTTT
NA	TRBV28	TRBJ2-5	NA	CASRPPGLYGRETQYF	TGTGCCAGCAGACCTCCGGGACTCTACGGACGGGAGACCCAGTACTTC
TRBD1	TRBV30	TRBJ1-2	NA	CAWSTGTGVNYGYTF	TGTGCCTGGAGTACCGGGACAGGGGTTAACTATGGCTACACCTTC
TRBD2	TRBV30	TRBJ2-4	NA	CAWSVNSGGDDVYF	TGTGCCTGGAGTGTAAATTCGGGGGGAGATGACGTATACTTC
NA	TRBV5-1	TRBJ1-6	few	CASSLAGGDNSPLHF	TGCGCCAGCAGCTTGGCCGGGGGGGACAATTCACCCCTCCACTTT
TRBD1	TRBV7-3	TRBJ2-1	NA	CASSPFGQGASDEQFF	TGTGCCAGCAGCCCGTTCGGACAGGGGGCTAGTGATGAGCAGTTCTTC
NA	TRBV28	TRBJ2-3	NA	CASSLRDTQYF	TGTGCCAGCAGTTTGAGAGATACGCAGTATTTT
NA	TRBV2	TRBJ2-7	NA	CASSQNAYEQYF	TGTGCCAGCAGTCAGAATGCCTACGAGCAGTACTTC
TRBD2	TRBV28	TRBJ2-3	NA	CASSPGTTITDTQYF	TGTGCCAGCAGCCCCGGGACTACTATCACAGATACGCAGTATTTT
TRBD2	TRBV27	TRBJ2-7	once	CASSPLAGGLYEQYF	TGTGCCAGCAGTCCTCTAGCGGGAGGGCTCTACGAGCAGTACTTC
NA	TRBV19	TRBJ1-2	few	CASSVDRDFNYGYTF	TGTGCCAGTAGCGTCGATAGGGACTTTAACTATGGCTACACCTTC
TRBD1	TRBV6-2/TRBV6-3	TRBJ2-7	once	CASSKTGSDNPYEQYF	TGTGCCAGCAGTAAGACAGGGTCCGACAACCCCTACGAGCAGTACTTC
NA	TRBV11-2	TRBJ2-1	NA	CASSSRGTEQFF	TGTGCCAGCAGCTCCAGGGGCACTGAGCAGTTCTTC
NA	TRBV5-1	TRBJ1-5	NA	CASSLDWANNQPQHF	TGCGCCAGCAGCCTGGACTGGGCGAACAATCAGCCCCAGCATTTT
NA	TRBV12-3/TRBV12-4	TRBJ1-1	NA	CASSKNTEAFF	TGTGCCAGCAGCAAGAACACTGAAGCTTTCTTT
TRBD1	TRBV25-1	TRBJ2-3	NA	CASSEDRGSTDTQYF	TGTGCCAGCAGTGAAGACAGGGGTAGCACAGATACGCAGTATTTT
TRBD2	TRBV6-2/TRBV6-3	TRBJ2-5	NA	CASSLTSVQETQYF	TGTGCCAGCAGTCTAACTAGCGTCCAAGAGACCCAGTACTTC
TRBD1	TRBV28	TRBJ1-3	NA	CASRRTGTGDTIYF	TGTGCCAGCAGACGGACAGGGACGGGGGACACCATATATTTT
NA	TRBV6-5	TRBJ1-6	NA	CASSWEGRGKTPLHF	TGTGCCAGCAGTTGGGAGGGACGGGGGAAAACACCCCTCCACTTT
TRBD1	TRBV2	TRBJ1-2	NA	CASSEARTGGAGYTF	TGTGCCAGCAGTGAAGCGCGGACAGGGGGCGCGGGCTACACCTTC
TRBD1	TRBV19	TRBJ1-2	NA	CASSERQGYGYTF	TGTGCCAGTAGTGAGCGACAGGGCTATGGCTACACCTTC
TRBD2	TRBV6-2/TRBV6-3	TRBJ2-7	NA	CASSHLRTSGRTYEQYF	TGTGCCAGCAGCCACCTCCGGACTAGCGGGAGGACCTACGAGCAGTACTTC